A single sample gave rise to the 8 T cell receptor beta chains below, sequenced in a study of blood T cells in healthy people across ages. Using a J-beta primer mix together with a sample-barcoded 5' primer, a second PCR was run for about 6 to 12 cycles. In TCRdb, the 5' RACE reads were re-called with MiXCR into one record per CDR3 protein. The repertoire holds about 840,000 distinct CDR3 sequences, with about 29% as singletons. The sample was also linked to a second study, of T cells of mothers and their children.

Sequencing was done on a sample of blood. These receptor sequences come from a woman in her 40s in good health.

A word on this clonotype: A read error is possible here, since a much larger clone lies one base away. This sequence joins TRBV10-3 and TRBJ2-5; TRBD2 agrees at 8 bases. The J call may be in error: the DNA end matches TRBJ2-1 better. This CDR3 has 18 amino acids. Germline V CDR1 and CDR2: ENHRY, SYGVKD. CDR3 sequence: CAISPSSGGYQYQGTQFF. DNA for the CDR3: TGTGCCATCAGCCCCTCGAGCGGGGGATACCAGTACCAAGGGACCCAGTTCTTC.

As regards this clonotype: One base away lies a much larger clone, so this may be a sequencing read error. The chain is built from TRBV20-1 and TRBJ2-5, with 10 positions matching TRBD2. The DNA end is a closer match to TRBJ2-1, so the J assignment may be wrong. Germline V CDR1 and CDR2: DFQATT, SNEGSKA (reference sequence). The length of the CDR3 is 15 residues. CDR3 sequence reads: CSARVAGGPQETQFF. The CDR3, as DNA: TGCAGTGCCAGGGTAGCGGGGGGCCCCCAAGAGACCCAGTTCTTC.

This clonotype was seen repeatedly, ten times or more. This chain uses TRBV24-1 with TRBJ1-1; no clear D. CDR3 length: 11 amino acids. Trimming took 7 bases from V and 3 from J, leaving 5 bases between them. Germline V lookup: CDR1 KGHDR, CDR2 SFDVKD. The CDR3 sequence is CATRKDTEAFF. CDR3 DNA sequence: TGTGCCACCAGGAAGGACACTGAAGCTTTCTTT.

This chain uses TRBV18 with TRBJ2-1; D call uncertain. Trimming removed 1 base from V and 0 bases from J, with 16 bases in between. Per germline, CDR1 KGHSH and CDR2 LQKENI. The CDR3 length is 18 residues. CDR3 region: CASSPLNTQSTSYNEQFF. As DNA, the CDR3 is TGTGCCAGCTCACCACTTAATACTCAGTCCACCTCCTACAATGAGCAGTTCTTC.

This clonotype was detected a few times. The CDR3 protein is CSARADSWAINYGYTF. Here the CDR3 DNA reads TGCAGTGCTAGAGCGGATTCGTGGGCGATAAACTATGGCTACACCTTC. The genes are TRBV20-1 and TRBJ1-2; D gene ambiguous. The CDR3 contains 16 residues. Between the trimmed V and J ends, which lost 1 base and 2 bases, there was a span of 17 bases. Germline CDR1 reads DFQATT; CDR2 reads SNEGSKA (reference sequence).

The rearrangement uses TRBV12-3 or TRBV12-4 and TRBJ2-1; a possible D gene is TRBD2 (6 bases). Deletions cut 2 bases from V and 4 bases from J, with 15 bases between. The CDR3 is 16 amino acids. The CDR3 here is CASSLLAGTEYNEQFF. The CDR3 DNA reads TGTGCCAGCAGTTTACTGGCGGGGACTGAATACAATGAGCAGTTCTTC.

This clonotype has a handful of counts. J is TRBJ2-3 and V is TRBV13; the D gene is possibly TRBD2 (6 bases). The CDR3 is made up of 15 amino acids. Germline assignment: CDR1 PRHDT and CDR2 FYEKMQ (reference sequence). The V gene lost 5 bases and the J gene lost 1 base, with 13 bases spanning the gap. CDR3 region: CASSPAGGGTDTQYF. CDR3 nucleotides: TGTGCCAGCAGCCCCGCAGGCGGGGGCACAGATACGCAGTATTTT.

The chain uses TRBV7-9 and TRBJ2-4, with 11 bases lining up with TRBD2. V trimming: 4 bases; J trimming: 9 bases; junction bases outside the gene matches: 17. The CDR3 spans 18 residues. Germline values: CDR1 SEHNR, CDR2 FQNEAQ (reference sequence). The CDR3 region has the DNA TGTGCCAGCAGCTCCACCACTTCTAGCGGGGGGCGGATCGGCATTCAGTACTTC. It yields the protein CASSSTTSSGGRIGIQYF.